This TCR beta chain comes out of a study of cytomegalovirus exposure and HLA in healthy donors. Study context: HLA-typed donors were the source of about 85 million unique TCRs held in an early data release.

PCR used 60 Vbeta primers and 13 Jbeta primers. Profiled with immunoSEQ multiplex PCR; TCRdb holds only in-frame clones, not every one. This table has roughly 160,000 clones, around three quarters appearing once. This clone was seen a handful of times. The antigen is undetermined. Germline CDR1 and CDR2: SGHRS and YFSETQ. The V gene lost 2 bases and the J gene lost 3 bases, with 9 bases spanning the gap. This CDR3 region has 14 residues. General study findings and limits: Apparent HLA restriction characterized most CMV-associated TCR beta chains in a later analysis.

The receptor's source is a man under 40 in good health and CMV-seropositive. The sample consisted of PBMCs. The rearrangement joins TRBV5-1 to TRBJ2-4, with D hard to call. In DNA, the CDR3 is TGCGCCAGCAGCTTAATAGACTTCAAAAACATTCAGTACTTC. Protein product: CASSLIDFKNIQYF. The complete variable domain, with remaining parts taken from reference TRBV5-1 and TRBJ2-4, reads KAGVTQTPRYLIKTRGQQVTLSCSPISGHRSVSWYQQTPGQGLQFLFEYFSETQRNKGNFPGRFSGRQFSNSRSEMNVSTLELGDSALYLCASSLIDFKNIQYFGAGTRLSVL.